These 14 T cell receptor beta chains originate from one sample sequenced in a study of T cells in Graves' hyperthyroidism and ophthalmopathy. Amplification of TCR beta CDR3 regions was performed using RNA transcripts as template. A first-round RT-PCR of the TCR CDR3 used the HTBI primer set. TCRdb redid the calling of the multiplex PCR reads with MiXCR, one entry per CDR3 protein. There are a few hundred thousand distinct CDR3 sequences in the sample; roughly 15% occur only once, and around 31% lies in the top ten. The sequenced sample consisted of blood. Receptors originate from a woman aged 45-60 years with Graves' hyperthyroidism that later progressed to Graves' ophthalmopathy.

This clonotype was detected ten times or more. The chain is built from TRBV5-1 and TRBJ2-7; D not certain. Germline V gene sequence: CDR1 SGHRS, CDR2 YFSETQ. V shed 5 bases and J shed 5 bases, with 11 bases lying between them. CDR3 length equals 12 residues. CDR3 region: CASSDLKDEQYF. CDR3 DNA: TGCGCCAGCAGTGACCTTAAGGACGAGCAGTACTTC.

This clonotype was seen at least ten times. The chain employs TRBV2 and TRBJ1-1; D is ambiguous. The V gene lost 7 bases and the J gene lost 3 bases, with 12 bases spanning the gap. The CDR3 covers 13 residues. Germline-derived CDR1 and CDR2 are SNHLY and FYNNEI. The CDR3 loop reads CASMEGLYTEAFF. The DNA for the CDR3 is TGTGCCAGCATGGAGGGTTTGTACACTGAAGCTTTCTTT.

At least ten counts were recorded for this clonotype. The chain employs TRBV11-2 and TRBJ1-2; D is ambiguous. The CDR3 contains 13 residues. V was trimmed by 5 bases and J by 4 bases, leaving 11 bases between them. CDR1 is SGHAT and CDR2 is FQNNGV in the germline V gene. The CDR3 loop is CASSAGHGYGYTF. For the CDR3, the DNA is TGTGCCAGCAGCGCCGGGCACGGCTATGGCTACACCTTC.

Ten or more counts support this clonotype. The chain uses TRBV27 and TRBJ2-1, with unresolved D. Germline lookup yields CDR1 MNHEY and CDR2 SMNVEV (reference sequence). V gave up 1 base and J gave up 7 bases, with 17 bases separating them. The CDR3 loop spans 16 amino acids. The CDR3 DNA reads as TGTGCCAGCAGTTTATTATCTTGGGCTTCTCGGAATGAGCAGTTCTTC. Encoded protein: CASSLLSWASRNEQFF.

This chain uses TRBV12-3 or TRBV12-4 with TRBJ2-1, with D possibly TRBD2 on 6 matching bases. V was clipped by 3 bases and J by 4 bases, with 10 bases between them. The CDR3 runs to 14 residues. Here the CDR3 reads CASSFTSRYNEQFF. CDR3 coding DNA: TGTGCCAGCAGTTTTACTAGCAGATACAATGAGCAGTTCTTC.

Concerning this clonotype itself: A much larger clone lies one base from this, so it may be a read error. The chain employs TRBV6-1 and TRBJ2-5; possibly TRBD1 or TRBD2 for D (5 bases each). The CDR3 sequence is 16 residues long. The germline CDR1 and CDR2 sequences are MNHNS and SASEGT. V shed 7 bases and J shed 2 bases, with 20 bases lying between them. In DNA, the CDR3 is TGTGCCAGCATCCCCGGGGCGGTAGGCCTACAAGAGACCCAGTACTTC. Translation: CASIPGAVGLQETQYF.

The V and J genes are TRBV20-1 and TRBJ1-1; a possible D gene is TRBD1 (5 bases). This CDR3 spans 13 amino acids. Germline V CDR1 and CDR2: DFQATT, SNEGSKA (reference sequence). CDR3 DNA: TGCAGGGGAGGGGAAGAATGGTTCACTGAAGCTTTCTTT. The encoded protein is CRGGEEWFTEAFF.

This clonotype showed up just a few times. The rearrangement joins TRBV4-1 to TRBJ2-5, with TRBD1 matching 9 bases. This CDR3 comprises 18 residues. Germline V lookup: CDR1 MGHRA, CDR2 YSYEKL. Trimming cost V 5 bases and J 5 bases; bases outside gene matches: 18. The CDR3 nucleotides read TGCGCCAGCAGCGCCGAATATGACAGGGGGGGTCTCCTTGAGACCCAGTACTTC. This codes for CASSAEYDRGGLLETQYF.

Note on this clonotype: Given a much more abundant clone one base away, this may be a read error. The chain couples TRBV28 to TRBJ2-2; D ambiguous. The CDR3 runs to 13 residues. Trimming cost V 5 bases and J 5 bases, with 9 bases left between them. Germline V CDR1 and CDR2: MDHEN, SYDVKM. CDR3 in DNA: TGTGCCAGCAGTCTCGAGTGGACCGGGGAGCTGTTTTTT. Protein sequence: CASSLEWTGELFF.

In this sample, this clonotype turned up a few times. Since a much larger clone is just one base distant, this may be a read error. The CDR3, as DNA: TGTGCCAGCACCTACCCTGGGGGCGATCAGCCCCAGCATTTT. Translated: CASTYPGGDQPQHF. The chain uses TRBV6-1 and TRBJ1-5; tentative D call: TRBD1 (6 bases). This CDR3 has 14 residues. Trimming cost V 7 bases and J 5 bases, with 15 bases left between them. CDR1 is MNHNS and CDR2 is SASEGT in the germline V gene.

This clonotype occurred many times. The chain combines TRBV10-3 with TRBJ2-5, with no clear D. CDR1 and CDR2 (germline): ENHRY, SYGVKD. V lost 2 bases and J 2 bases, leaving 3 bases between the germline ends. The CDR3 spans 12 residues. The CDR3 sequence: CAISELQETQYF. The CDR3, as DNA: TGTGCCATCAGTGAGCTACAAGAGACCCAGTACTTC.

This clonotype has at least ten counts. The chain has TRBV6-1 and TRBJ1-2; 9 nucleotides align to TRBD1. The CDR3 is 16 amino acids. Germline loops: CDR1 MNHNS, CDR2 SASEGT. J lost 4 bases, V lost 6 bases, and 12 bases had no gene match. CDR3 protein: CASSRTGTGSSYGYTF. Here the CDR3 DNA reads TGTGCCAGCAGCCGAACCGGGACAGGGAGTTCCTATGGCTACACCTTC.

The rearrangement uses TRBV20-1 and TRBJ2-7; D tentatively fits TRBD1 or TRBD2 (5 bases each). The V and J ends lost 7 bases and 0 bases respectively, with 10 bases between them. Germline assignment: CDR1 DFQATT and CDR2 SNEGSKA (reference sequence). The CDR3 sequence is 12 residues long. The CDR3 DNA is TGCAGTGGAGGGGCGGACTCCTACGAGCAGTACTTC. Amino acid sequence: CSGGADSYEQYF.

This clonotype was recorded at least ten times. The chain employs TRBV2 and TRBJ2-1; possible D gene TRBD1, 6 bases. V dropped 6 bases and J dropped 7 bases, with 19 bases sitting between them. The CDR3 is 15 amino acids. The V gene's germline CDR1 is SNHLY and CDR2 FYNNEI. The CDR3: CASSLQGSGWNEQFF. The DNA for the CDR3 is TGTGCCAGCAGCCTACAGGGATCGGGGTGGAATGAGCAGTTCTTC.